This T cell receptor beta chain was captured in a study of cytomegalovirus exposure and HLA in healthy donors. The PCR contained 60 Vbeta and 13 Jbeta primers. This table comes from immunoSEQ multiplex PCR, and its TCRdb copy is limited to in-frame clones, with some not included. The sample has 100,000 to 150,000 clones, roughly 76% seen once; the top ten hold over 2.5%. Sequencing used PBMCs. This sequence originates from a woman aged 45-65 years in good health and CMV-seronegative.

CDR3 sequence reads: CASSPSSSYEQYF. CDR3 nucleotides: TGTGCCAGCTCACCATCCAGCTCCTACGAGCAGTACTTC. This sequence joins TRBV18 and TRBJ2-7; no definite D call. Germline loops: CDR1 KGHSH, CDR2 LQKENI. CDR3 length: 13 amino acids. V lost 2 bases and J 0 bases, leaving 5 bases between the germline ends.